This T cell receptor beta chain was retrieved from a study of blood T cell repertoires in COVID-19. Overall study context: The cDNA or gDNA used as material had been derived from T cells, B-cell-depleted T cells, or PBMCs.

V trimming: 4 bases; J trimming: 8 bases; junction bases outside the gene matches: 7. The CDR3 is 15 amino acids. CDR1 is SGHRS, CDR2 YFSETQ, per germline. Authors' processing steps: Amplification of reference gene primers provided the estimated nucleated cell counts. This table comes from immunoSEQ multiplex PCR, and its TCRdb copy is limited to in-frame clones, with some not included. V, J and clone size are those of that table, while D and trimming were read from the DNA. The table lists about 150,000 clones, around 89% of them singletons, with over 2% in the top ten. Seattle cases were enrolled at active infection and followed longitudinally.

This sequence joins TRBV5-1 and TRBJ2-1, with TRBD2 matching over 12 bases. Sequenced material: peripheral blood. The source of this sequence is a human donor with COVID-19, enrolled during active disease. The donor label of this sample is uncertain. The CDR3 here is CASSPLAGGRDEQFF. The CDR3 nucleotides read TGCGCCAGCAGCCCCCTAGCGGGGGGGCGGGATGAGCAGTTCTTC. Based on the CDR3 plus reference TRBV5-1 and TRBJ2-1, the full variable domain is KAGVTQTPRYLIKTRGQQVTLSCSPISGHRSVSWYQQTPGQGLQFLFEYFSETQRNKGNFPGRFSGRQFSNSRSEMNVSTLELGDSALYLCASSPLAGGRDEQFFGPGTRLTVL.